The entry below describes one T cell receptor beta chain. Its antigen is not identified. The data were produced by immunoSEQ multiplex PCR, yet TCRdb's version contains in-frame clones alone and is incomplete. The table has 360,000 or so clones, about nine tenths seen once. As for treatment: roughly 18 received Ad26.COV2.S at low or high dose, single or two shots; 5 received placebo; per-sample allocation not given. Sampling was performed 63 days after the first vaccine or placebo injection. The record originates from a study of Ad26.COV2.S vaccination and SARS-CoV-2 variants. Study-wide findings and caveats: Vaccinees showed greater spike-specific TCR breadth than placebo recipients.

CDR1 is LGHDT, CDR2 YNNKEL, per germline (reference sequence). V trimming: 6 bases; J trimming: 2 bases; junction bases outside the gene matches: 4. The CDR3 consists of 15 residues. The sequencing used peripheral blood, collected in a trial of Ad26.COV2.S vaccine versus placebo. The chain has TRBV3-1 (or the pseudogene TRBV3-2) and TRBJ2-7; 13 bases map to TRBD2. The TCR originated in a person between 18 and 60 years old who received the Ad26.COV2.S COVID-19 vaccine or a placebo. CDR3 bases: TGTGCCAGCAGGTATGGGACTAGCGGGGCCTACGAGCAGTACTTC. Its translation: CASRYGTSGAYEQYF.